The text below deals with one T cell receptor (beta chain). Original data processing: Reference gene primers were amplified, and this amplification served to estimate nucleated cell counts. Generated by immunoSEQ multiplex PCR, the TCRdb table keeps only in-frame clones and is missing some. V and J calls and clone size come straight from that table; D and trimming were deduced from the DNA. The sample yields almost 350,000 clones, around nine tenths seen once. This entry belongs to a study of blood T cell repertoires in COVID-19. Trimming shortened V by 8 bases and J by 0 bases, and 16 bases separated the two germline ends. The germline V gene has CDR1 MNHNY and CDR2 SVGAGI (reference sequence). This CDR3 is built from 16 residues. Those designated as exposed participants met a COVID-19 case within 2 weeks before study entry.

The sample consisted of PBMCs or T cells enriched from blood (not recorded which). This TCR was recovered from a woman aged 25-40 years who had been exposed to COVID-19. The rearrangement joins TRBV6-6 to TRBJ2-2; D might be TRBD2 (7 bases). CDR3 sequence reads: CASDSGGGPNTGELFF. The CDR3 DNA reads TGTGCCAGCGACTCTGGGGGGGGGCCGAACACCGGGGAGCTGTTTTTT.